Presented here are 28 T cell receptor beta chains from one specimen sequenced in a study of spatial heterogeneity in lung cancer (dated by TCRdb to about 2019). Study-wide findings and limitations: The tumor nonsynonymous mutation count correlated with the number of expanded alpha and beta TCRs within the tumor.

The library was built by means of 5' RACE. TCRdb lists the instrument as NextSeq 500. Using fastp trimming at Q25 and MiXCR clonotype assembly, TCRdb reanalyzed the public sequencing data and kept in-frame beta chains. A single entry per CDR3 protein holds the most common genes and DNA from its merged rows. A total of 6,500 to 9,000 distinct CDR3 sequences appear in this sample, 18% of them only once. The top ten constitute over 9.5% of the sample. The intended sense of this specimen's time point label: sample taken at primary tumor resection. Antigens of these TCRs are unknown. The starting material was lung tumor tissue, obtained at surgery. The receptor source for this set is a female donor with early-stage non-small cell lung cancer.

This chain connects TRBV12-3 or TRBV12-4 to TRBJ1-6, with 8 bases fitting TRBD1. J lost 9 bases, V lost 4 bases, and 8 bases had no gene match. This CDR3 is 15 amino acids long. DNA of the CDR3: TGTGCCAGCAGTTCACGGACAGGGAGTTTTTCACCCCTCCACTTT. Its protein product is CASSSRTGSFSPLHF.

This rearrangement joins TRBV12-3 or TRBV12-4 to TRBJ2-1; 9 bases match TRBD1. The CDR3 spans 15 residues. Trimming removed 7 bases from V and 3 bases from J; junction bases left unmatched: 7. The CDR3 protein is CASKTGTGRYNEQFF. Written as DNA, the CDR3 is TGTGCCAGCAAAACCGGGACAGGGCGCTACAATGAGCAGTTCTTC.

This clonotype was counted only a few times. This sequence joins TRBV5-1 and TRBJ1-2; 7 bases align to TRBD1. CDR1 is SGHRS and CDR2 is YFSETQ in the germline V gene. The CDR3 is 15 amino acids. Trimming at V came to 0 bases and at J to 5 bases, leaving 7 bases not matched to a gene. The CDR3 DNA follows: TGCGCCAGCAGCTTGGGCGGAACAGGGGAATATGGCTACACCTTC. It codes for CASSLGGTGEYGYTF.

This clonotype has a handful of counts. V usage is TRBV7-2 and J usage is TRBJ2-3; 7 nucleotides align to TRBD1. The CDR3 is made up of 16 amino acids. V shed 5 bases and J 5 bases; nucleotides not matched to a gene: 13. Germline CDR1 reads SGHTA; CDR2 reads FQGNSA. The CDR3 nucleotides read TGTGCCAGCAGCACGTGGGACAGTCAAATAGGAGATACGCAGTATTTT. It codes for CASSTWDSQIGDTQYF.

The J gene is TRBJ2-1, the V gene TRBV7-3, with D hard to call. CDR1 SGHTA and CDR2 FQGTGA come from the germline V gene. CDR3 length: 14 residues. V shed 5 bases and J shed 3 bases, with 11 bases lying between them. Here the CDR3 DNA reads TGTGCCAGCAGCCCCTCGACTGGCTACAATGAGCAGTTCTTC. It is translated as CASSPSTGYNEQFF.

This clonotype was observed a few times. The J gene is TRBJ2-7, the V gene TRBV7-8; TRBD1 matches 10 bases. This CDR3 comprises 15 residues. Germline trimming cut 1 base from V and 3 bases from J; bases unmatched to any gene: 3. CDR1 and CDR2 from the germline V gene are SGHVS and FQNEAQ. CDR3 nucleotides: TGTGCCAGCAGCTTAGGGACAGGGGGGTTCTACGAGCAGTACTTC. Its protein is CASSLGTGGFYEQYF.

This rearrangement joins TRBV27 to TRBJ2-3; D not resolved. CDR1 and CDR2 (germline): MNHEY, SMNVEV (reference sequence). V lost 2 bases and J lost 6, with 27 bases in between. This CDR3 comprises 19 residues. The CDR3 is CASSLEGRGQKFYPDTQYF. CDR3 nucleotide sequence: TGTGCCAGCAGTTTAGAAGGGCGAGGCCAGAAATTTTATCCGGATACGCAGTATTTT.

V gene TRBV6-2 or TRBV6-3 combines with J gene TRBJ2-1; TRBD2 agrees at 9 bases. CDR3 length: 16 residues. The V segment lost 7 bases and the J segment 7 bases; nucleotides outside the gene matches: 14. Germline CDR1 and CDR2: MNHEY and SVGEGT. The CDR3 DNA reads as TGTGCCAGCATGCCACTAGGCGGGGGGGAAAAGAATGAGCAGTTCTTC. Amino acids: CASMPLGGGEKNEQFF.

J is TRBJ1-5 and V is TRBV18; a possible D gene is TRBD1 (6 bases). The germline gives CDR1 KGHSH, CDR2 LQKENI. The CDR3 totals 15 residues. Trimming pared 1 base from V and 3 bases from J, leaving 10 bases between. The CDR3 region is CASSPRGLNNQPQHF. The CDR3 nucleotides are TGTGCCAGCTCACCACGGGGGCTGAACAATCAGCCCCAGCATTTT.

About this clonotype itself: Germline is not matched at one junction end, which may reflect a read error. The chain employs TRBV4-2 and TRBJ2-1, with 8 bases fitting TRBD2. The CDR3 totals 18 residues. Germline V gene lookup returns CDR1 LGHNA and CDR2 YNFKEQ. CDR3 amino acids: CASSQDPLLAESYNEQFF. The DNA for the CDR3 is TGTGCCAGCAGCCAGGACCCCTTACTAGCGGAATCCTACAATGAACAGTTCTTC.

The chain combines TRBV5-4 with TRBJ1-4; TRBD1 is a possible D gene (6 bases). Between the trimmed V and J ends, which lost 0 bases and 8 bases, there was a span of 14 bases. In germline, CDR1 is SGHNT, CDR2 YYREEE (reference sequence). The length of the CDR3 is 15 residues. CDR3 amino acids: CASSLDGGQGEKLFF. CDR3 nucleotide sequence: TGTGCCAGCAGCTTGGATGGGGGCCAGGGGGAAAAACTGTTTTTT.

The chain has TRBV5-6 and TRBJ2-3, with TRBD1 matching 8 bases. The V and J ends lost 4 bases and 6 bases, in that order; junction bases with no gene match: 19. The germline gives CDR1 SGHDT, CDR2 YYEEEE. The CDR3 is 18 residues long. The CDR3 reads CASSLRPPGTGLSDTQYF. As DNA, the CDR3 is TGTGCCAGCAGCCTAAGGCCCCCGGGGACAGGTCTCTCGGATACGCAGTATTTT. The variable domain in full, completed from reference TRBV5-6 and TRBJ2-3, reads DAGVTQSPTHLIKTRGQQVTLRCSPKSGHDTVSWYQQALGQGPQFIFQYYEEEERQRGNFPDRFSGHQFPNYSSELNVNALLLGDSALYLCASSLRPPGTGLSDTQYFGPGTRLTVL.

The chain uses TRBV13 and TRBJ2-5, with no clear D. Between the trimmed V and J ends, which lost 5 bases and 1 base, there was a span of 11 bases. Per germline, CDR1 PRHDT and CDR2 FYEKMQ (reference sequence). CDR3 size: 14 residues. In DNA, the CDR3 is TGTGCCAGCAGCCCCCTCGGGCCCCAAGAGACCCAGTACTTC. Translation: CASSPLGPQETQYF.

This clonotype occurred a few times. The chain combines TRBV28 with TRBJ2-7; possibly TRBD1 for D (6 bases). CDR1 is MDHEN, CDR2 SYDVKM, per germline. Deletions cut 8 bases from V and 6 bases from J, with 14 bases between. The CDR3 runs 12 residues. The CDR3 sequence: CASHQGKGEQYF. Written as DNA, the CDR3 is TGTGCCAGCCACCAGGGGAAGGGCGAGCAGTACTTC. The entire variable domain, with the rest obtained from reference TRBV28 and TRBJ2-7, is as follows: DVKVTQSSRYLVKRTGEKVFLECVQDMDHENMFWYRQDPGLGLRLIYFSYDVKMKEKGDIPEGYSVSREKKERFSLILESASTNQTSMYLCASHQGKGEQYFGPGTRLTVT.

This sequence joins TRBV21-1 and TRBJ1-2; TRBD1 is the table's D call, not checked against the DNA. TRBV21-1 is labeled a pseudogene. The CDR3 totals 17 residues. CDR3 residues: CASSKRDRETTVKGYTF. In DNA form, the CDR3 reads TGTGCCAGCAGCAAACGAGACAGGGAAACCACCGTAAAGGGCTACACCTTC.

V usage is TRBV4-1 and J usage is TRBJ1-5; no definite D call. Germline CDR1 and CDR2: MGHRA and YSYEKL. Trimming left V 5 bases short and J 4 bases short, with 18 bases between. CDR3 size: 16 residues. The DNA of the CDR3 is TGCGCCAGCAGCGCCACCTATATTGTCGGGAATCAGCCCCAGCATTTT. It is translated as CASSATYIVGNQPQHF.

The V and J genes are TRBV7-6 and TRBJ1-5; 10 positions agree with TRBD1. CDR1 and CDR2 (germline): SGHVS, FNYEAQ. The CDR3 covers 15 residues. J was trimmed by 2 bases and V by 5 bases; bases with no gene match: 3. CDR3 DNA: TGTGCCAGCAGCCCTGGGACAGGGGGCAATCAGCCCCAGCATTTT. Translation gives CASSPGTGGNQPQHF. The entire variable domain, with the rest obtained from reference TRBV7-6 and TRBJ1-5, is as follows: GAGVSQSPRYKVTKRGQDVALRCDPISGHVSLYWYRQALGQGPEFLTYFNYEAQQDKSGLPNDRFSAERPEGSISTLTIQRTEQRDSAMYRCASSPGTGGNQPQHFGDGTRLSIL.

This clonotype is classed as medium-sized. The V and J genes are TRBV7-9 and TRBJ2-3; D remains unclear. V lost 4 bases, J lost 6 bases, and 11 bases lay in between. The CDR3 sequence is 13 residues long. The germline V gene encodes CDR1 SEHNR and CDR2 FQNEAQ (reference sequence). The CDR3 DNA is TGTGCCAGCAGCTCCCAAGGCCTGGATACGCAGTATTTT. It encodes CASSSQGLDTQYF. Full variable domain (missing parts from reference TRBV7-9 and TRBJ2-3): DTGVSQNPRHKITKRGQNVTFRCDPISEHNRLYWYRQTLGQGPEFLTYFQNEAQLEKSRLLSDRFSAERPKGSFSTLEIQRTEQGDSAMYLCASSSQGLDTQYFGPGTRLTVL.

This clonotype turned up a few times. This chain uses TRBV6-2 or TRBV6-3 with TRBJ2-1; D call uncertain. This CDR3 is built from 13 residues. V lost 9 bases and J 3 bases, leaving 12 bases between the germline ends. Germline CDR1 and CDR2: MNHEY and SVGEGT. Written as DNA, the CDR3 is TGTGCCAGTAGAAAGGACGACTACAATGAGCAGTTCTTC. Translated, it gives CASRKDDYNEQFF.

This clonotype was counted a few times. CDR3 protein: CASSYPNNEQFF. Written as DNA, the CDR3 is TGTGCCAGCAGTTACCCGAATAATGAGCAGTTCTTC. The V gene is TRBV6-2 or TRBV6-3, the J gene TRBJ2-1; unclear D gene. CDR3 length: 12 residues. Germline lookup yields CDR1 MNHEY and CDR2 SVGEGT. The ends were cut back, 2 bases at V and 7 bases at J, with 6 bases in the middle.

This clonotype was seen a handful of times. The CDR3 sequence: CASSQEARDGNIQYF. The CDR3, as DNA: TGCGCCAGCAGCCAAGAGGCCAGGGATGGAAACATTCAGTACTTC. The J gene is TRBJ2-4, the V gene TRBV4-1; D might be TRBD1 (5 bases). V shed 0 bases and J shed 6 bases, with 12 bases lying between them. The CDR3 is 15 residues long. Germline loops: CDR1 MGHRA, CDR2 YSYEKL.

This rearrangement joins TRBV20-1 to TRBJ2-2; 10 bases agree with TRBD2. V shed 2 bases, J shed 6 bases, and the junction held 0 bases outside the gene matches. Per the germline V gene, CDR1 is DFQATT and CDR2 is SNEGSKA (reference sequence). CDR3 length: 13 amino acids. CDR3 sequence reads: CSARLAGAGELFF. CDR3 in DNA: TGCAGTGCTAGACTAGCGGGGGCCGGGGAGCTGTTTTTT.

The chain recombines TRBV10-2 with TRBJ2-2, with D possibly called TRBD1 or TRBD2 (6 bases each). Trimming stripped 7 bases from V and 4 bases from J, with 13 bases between. CDR3 length: 14 amino acids. CDR1 WSHSY and CDR2 SAAADI come from the germline V gene. CDR3 amino acids: CASIEGGSTGELFF. The DNA for the CDR3 is TGCGCCAGCATCGAGGGGGGAAGCACCGGGGAGCTGTTTTTT.

This clonotype is medium-sized. The V gene is TRBV28, the J gene TRBJ1-6; no definite D call. This CDR3 has 15 amino acids. Germline CDR1 and CDR2: MDHEN and SYDVKM. Trimming cost V 2 bases and J 4 bases, with 9 bases left between them. For the CDR3, the DNA is TGTGCCAGCAGTTTAATTACAGATTATAATTCACCCCTCCACTTT. As protein: CASSLITDYNSPLHF.

The chain recombines TRBV7-9 with TRBJ2-1; TRBD1 matches 8 bases. V trimming: 1 base; J trimming: 2 bases; junction bases outside the gene matches: 7. From germline, CDR1 is SEHNR and CDR2 FQNEAQ (reference sequence). The CDR3 extends over 17 amino acids. This CDR3 reads CASSLGARDRPYNEQFF. The CDR3 DNA reads TGTGCCAGCAGCTTAGGGGCACGGGACAGGCCCTACAATGAGCAGTTCTTC.

This chain uses TRBV4-1 with TRBJ1-6, with D unclear. The V gene's germline CDR1 is MGHRA and CDR2 YSYEKL. The CDR3 length is 17 residues. The germline V and J ends were trimmed by 5 bases and 6 bases, with 20 bases remaining between them. The CDR3 nucleotides are TGCGCCAGCAGCGGAGGTGTGGAGGGAATAGGTAATTCACCCCTCCACTTT. Amino acids: CASSGGVEGIGNSPLHF.

This clonotype was counted a few times. The chain carries TRBV20-1 and TRBJ2-3; D gene ambiguous. The germline CDR1 and CDR2 sequences are DFQATT and SNEGSKA (reference sequence). This CDR3 spans 12 amino acids. Trimming took off 1 base at V and 2 bases at J, with 4 bases between the two ends. The CDR3 DNA reads as TGCAGTGCTAGAGGTCACACAGATACGCAGTATTTT. It is translated as CSARGHTDTQYF.

The chain employs TRBV27 and TRBJ2-2, with D possibly matching TRBD1 (6 bases). The germline V and J ends were trimmed by 6 bases and 7 bases, with 12 bases remaining between them. Germline-derived CDR1 and CDR2 are MNHEY and SMNVEV (reference sequence). The CDR3 extends over 13 amino acids. CDR3 in DNA: TGTGCCAGCAGGCGCGCAGGGGACGGGGAGCTGTTTTTT. Amino acids: CASRRAGDGELFF.